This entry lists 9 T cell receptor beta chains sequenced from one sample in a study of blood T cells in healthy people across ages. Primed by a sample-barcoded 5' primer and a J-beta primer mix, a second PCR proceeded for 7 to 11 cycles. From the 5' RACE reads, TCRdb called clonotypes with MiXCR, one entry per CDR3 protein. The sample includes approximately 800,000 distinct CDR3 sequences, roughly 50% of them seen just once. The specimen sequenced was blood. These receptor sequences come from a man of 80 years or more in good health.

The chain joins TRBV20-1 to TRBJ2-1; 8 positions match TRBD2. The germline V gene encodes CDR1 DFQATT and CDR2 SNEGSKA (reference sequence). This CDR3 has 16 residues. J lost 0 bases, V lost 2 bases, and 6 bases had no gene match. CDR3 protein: CSARRSGTSSYNEQFF. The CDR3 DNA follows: TGCAGTGCTAGACGTAGCGGGACCAGCTCCTACAATGAGCAGTTCTTC.

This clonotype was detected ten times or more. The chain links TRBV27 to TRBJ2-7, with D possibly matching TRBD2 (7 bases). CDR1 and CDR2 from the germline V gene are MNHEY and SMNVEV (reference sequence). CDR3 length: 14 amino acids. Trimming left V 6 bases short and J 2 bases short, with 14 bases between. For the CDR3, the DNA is TGTGCCAGCAGCTTAGGCGGGGGCCCCTACGAGCAGTACTTC. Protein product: CASSLGGGPYEQYF.

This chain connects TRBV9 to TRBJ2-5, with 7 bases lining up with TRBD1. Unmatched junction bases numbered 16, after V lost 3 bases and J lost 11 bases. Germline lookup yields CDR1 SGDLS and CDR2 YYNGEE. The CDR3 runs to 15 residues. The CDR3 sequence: CASSAMTGSNNEQYF. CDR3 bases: TGTGCCAGCAGCGCGATGACAGGGTCTAACAATGAGCAGTACTTC.

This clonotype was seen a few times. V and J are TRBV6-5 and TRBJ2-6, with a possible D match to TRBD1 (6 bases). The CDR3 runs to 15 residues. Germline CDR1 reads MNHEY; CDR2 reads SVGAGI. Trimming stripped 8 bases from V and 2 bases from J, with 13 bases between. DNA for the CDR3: TGTGCCAGCCGGACAGCGTCAGCTGGGGCCAACGTCCTGACTTTC. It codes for CASRTASAGANVLTF.

CDR3 bases: TGTGCCAGCAGTGTGACCCCTTGGGGTCAAGAGACCCAGTACTTC. It yields the protein CASSVTPWGQETQYF. This chain uses TRBV12-3 or TRBV12-4 with TRBJ2-5; D is ambiguous. This CDR3 is 15 amino acids long. V lost 5 bases and J 2 bases, leaving 15 bases between the germline ends.

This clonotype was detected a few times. The CDR3 sequence is CASSPPSLYEQYF. The CDR3, as DNA: TGTGCCAGCTCACCACCTAGCCTCTACGAGCAGTACTTC. V and J are TRBV18 and TRBJ2-7; D not resolved. The CDR3 runs 13 residues. CDR1 and CDR2 (germline): KGHSH, LQKENI. With 0 bases removed from V and 3 bases from J, the gap between germline ends came to 6 bases. The full variable domain, completed using reference TRBV18 and TRBJ2-7, is NAGVMQNPRHLVRRRGQEARLRCSPMKGHSHVYWYRQLPEEGLKFMVYLQKENIIDESGMPKERFSAEFPKEGPSILRIQQVVRGDSAAYFCASSPPSLYEQYFGPGTRLTVT.

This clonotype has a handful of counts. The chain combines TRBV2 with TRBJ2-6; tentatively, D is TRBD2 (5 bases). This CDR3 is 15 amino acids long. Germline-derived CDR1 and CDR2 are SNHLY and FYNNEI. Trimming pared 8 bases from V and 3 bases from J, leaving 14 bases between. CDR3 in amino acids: CASLPLARGANVLTF. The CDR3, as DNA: TGTGCCAGCCTACCCCTAGCCCGTGGGGCCAACGTCCTGACTTTC.

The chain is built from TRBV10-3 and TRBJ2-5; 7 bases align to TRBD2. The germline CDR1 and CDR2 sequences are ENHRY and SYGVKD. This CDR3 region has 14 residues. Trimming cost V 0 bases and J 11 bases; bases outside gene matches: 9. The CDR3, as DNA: TGTGCCATCAGTGAGTCAGGGGTCCGGGGGGAGCAGTACTTC. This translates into CAISESGVRGEQYF.

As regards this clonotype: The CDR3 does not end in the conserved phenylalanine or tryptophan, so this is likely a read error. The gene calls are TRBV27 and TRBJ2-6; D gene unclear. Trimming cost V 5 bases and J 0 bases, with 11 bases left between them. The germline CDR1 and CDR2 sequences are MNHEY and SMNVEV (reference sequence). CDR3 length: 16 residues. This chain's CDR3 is CASSLQTTSGANVLTV. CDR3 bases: TGTGCCAGCAGTCTCCAGACAACCTCTGGGGCCAACGTCCTGACTGTC.